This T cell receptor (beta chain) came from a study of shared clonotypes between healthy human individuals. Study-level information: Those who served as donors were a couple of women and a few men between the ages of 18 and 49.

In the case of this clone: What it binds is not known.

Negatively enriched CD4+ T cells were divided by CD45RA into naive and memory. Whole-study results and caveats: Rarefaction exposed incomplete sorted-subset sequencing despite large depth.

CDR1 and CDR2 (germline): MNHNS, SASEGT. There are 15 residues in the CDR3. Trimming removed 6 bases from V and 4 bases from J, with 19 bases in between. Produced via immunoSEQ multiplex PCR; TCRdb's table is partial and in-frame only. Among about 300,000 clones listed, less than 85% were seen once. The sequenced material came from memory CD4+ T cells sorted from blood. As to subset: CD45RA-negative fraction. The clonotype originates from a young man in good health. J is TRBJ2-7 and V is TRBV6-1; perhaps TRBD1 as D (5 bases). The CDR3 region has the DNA TGTGCCAGCAGGACGCTTAGGGGTCTGGGTTACGAGCAGTACTTC. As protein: CASRTLRGLGYEQYF.